Presented here are 7 T cell receptor beta chains from one specimen sequenced in a study of blood T cell repertoires in COVID-19. Some clones are missing from TCRdb's copy, which holds only in-frame ones; the method was immunoSEQ multiplex PCR. In the table there are over 20,000 clones, 80% to 90% of which are singletons. Sample: peripheral blood. These receptors came from a man aged 65-85 years with acute or convalescent COVID-19.

This clone occurred once. The rearrangement uses TRBV12-3 or TRBV12-4 and TRBJ1-2; possibly TRBD1 for D (6 bases). This CDR3 is 13 amino acids long. V was cut by 5 bases and J by 8 bases, with 15 bases left in between. The CDR3 reads CASSTRDTHGYTF. The CDR3 DNA reads as TGTGCCAGCAGTACCCGGGACACGCACGGCTACACCTTC.

This chain connects TRBV5-1 to TRBJ2-3; 11 bases map to TRBD2. V lost 3 bases to trimming and J lost 4 bases; unmatched junction nucleotides: 13. Per the germline V gene, CDR1 is SGHRS and CDR2 is YFSETQ. The CDR3 length is 18 residues. CDR3 sequence reads: CASSYYSLGTSGADTQYF. The CDR3 DNA reads as TGCGCCAGCAGCTATTACTCGTTGGGGACTAGCGGAGCAGATACGCAGTATTTT. The full variable domain, in which reference TRBV5-1 and TRBJ2-3 provide the parts outside the CDR3, is KAGVTQTPRYLIKTRGQQVTLSCSPISGHRSVSWYQQTPGQGLQFLFEYFSETQRNKGNFPGRFSGRQFSNSRSEMNVSTLELGDSALYLCASSYYSLGTSGADTQYFGPGTRLTVL.

The chain recombines TRBV19 with TRBJ1-1; D might be TRBD1 (6 bases). Trimming left V 6 bases short and J 1 base short, with 12 bases between. Germline CDR1 reads LNHDA; CDR2 reads SQIVND (reference sequence). The CDR3 covers 14 residues. CDR3 in amino acids: CASRTQGTNTEAFF. CDR3 nucleotide sequence: TGTGCCAGTAGAACCCAGGGGACGAACACTGAAGCTTTCTTT.

The chain combines TRBV5-4 with TRBJ2-5; TRBD1 might be the D (6 bases). The V gene's germline CDR1 is SGHNT and CDR2 YYREEE (reference sequence). This CDR3 region has 14 residues. V shed 2 bases and J shed 5 bases, with 13 bases lying between them. CDR3 sequence: CASSLQGWGETQYF. CDR3 nucleotides: TGTGCCAGCAGCTTACAGGGTTGGGGCGAGACCCAGTACTTC.

V gene TRBV9 combines with J gene TRBJ1-1; D not resolved. This CDR3 contains 14 residues. The germline V gene has CDR1 SGDLS and CDR2 YYNGEE. With 4 bases removed from V and 4 bases from J, the gap between germline ends came to 14 bases. The CDR3 coding sequence is TGTGCCAGCAGCTCCTTCGGAGTGAGCACTGAAGCTTTCTTT. Amino acid sequence: CASSSFGVSTEAFF.

The J gene is TRBJ2-3, the V gene TRBV28, with TRBD1 identical over 8 bases. The CDR3 is 14 amino acids. After removal of 5 bases from V and 1 base from J, the junction contained 2 bases not matched to a gene. The V gene's germline CDR1 is MDHEN and CDR2 SYDVKM. The CDR3: CASSHRGGTDTQYF. The CDR3 nucleotides read TGTGCCAGCAGTCACAGGGGGGGCACAGATACGCAGTATTTT. The full variable domain, rest sourced from reference TRBV28 and TRBJ2-3, is DVKVTQSSRYLVKRTGEKVFLECVQDMDHENMFWYRQDPGLGLRLIYFSYDVKMKEKGDIPEGYSVSREKKERFSLILESASTNQTSMYLCASSHRGGTDTQYFGPGTRLTVL.

The CDR3 DNA follows: TGCGCCAGCCGTCCCCCTAGCGGGAGTCTACCCGGGGAGCTGTTTTTT. Protein: CASRPPSGSLPGELFF. The chain recombines TRBV5-1 with TRBJ2-2, with 10 bases lining up with TRBD2. The CDR3 sequence is 16 residues long. Germline V gene data show CDR1 as SGHRS and CDR2 as YFSETQ. J lost 6 bases, V lost 7 bases, and 12 bases had no gene match.